Each of the 5 T cell receptor beta chains below was sequenced from the same sample in a study of read filtering for tumor transcriptome and immune sequencing. This library used 300 to 450 ng RNA and molecular barcoded adaptors spanning alpha/delta and beta/gamma chains. TCRdb processed the reads anew with MiXCR; each CDR3 protein has one entry. The sample consists of some 48,000 distinct CDR3 sequences, around 20% of them appearing once. Sequenced input: a population of CD138-negative cells sorted from bone marrow. Receptor source: a donor at least 40 years old with multiple myeloma.

In this sample, this clonotype turned up many times. The chain combines TRBV29-1 with TRBJ2-7, with 10 bases matching TRBD2. Germline V CDR1 and CDR2: SQVTM, ANQGSEA. V lost 5 bases to trimming and J lost 6 bases; unmatched junction nucleotides: 16. The CDR3 has 16 residues. CDR3 amino acids: CSVSPGGAGGKGEQYF. The CDR3 coding sequence is TGCAGCGTTAGCCCCGGGGGAGCGGGGGGGAAGGGCGAGCAGTACTTC.

This chain links TRBV5-4 with TRBJ2-5; 7 positions match TRBD1. Per the germline V gene, CDR1 is SGHNT and CDR2 is YYREEE (reference sequence). V lost 0 bases, J lost 5 bases, and 7 bases stayed unmatched. The CDR3 consists of 15 residues. The CDR3 DNA follows: TGTGCCAGCAGCTTGGTCCAGGGGGATCAGGAGACCCAGTACTTC. Translated: CASSLVQGDQETQYF. The full variable domain, with the rest looked up from reference TRBV5-4 and TRBJ2-5, is ETGVTQSPTHLIKTRGQQVTLRCSSQSGHNTVSWYQQALGQGPQFIFQYYREEENGRGNFPPRFSGLQFPNYSSELNVNALELDDSALYLCASSLVQGDQETQYFGPGTRLLVL.

This clonotype was detected ten times or more. The junction and the germline gene differ at one end; a read error may be behind it. The genes are TRBV5-1 and TRBJ2-1; 9 bases are a match to TRBD2. In germline, CDR1 is SGHRS, CDR2 YFSETQ. CDR3 length: 15 amino acids. CDR3 protein: CASSYSGSSCNEQFF. In DNA form, the CDR3 reads TGCGCCAGCAGCTATAGCGGGAGTTCCTGCAATGAGCAGTTCTTC. Full variable domain (remainder filled in from reference TRBV5-1 and TRBJ2-1): KAGVTQTPRYLIKTRGQQVTLSCSPISGHRSVSWYQQTPGQGLQFLFEYFSETQRNKGNFPGRFSGRQFSNSRSEMNVSTLELGDSALYLCASSYSGSSCNEQFFGPGTRLTVL.

Ten or more counts support this clonotype. The chain links TRBV19 to TRBJ2-5, with TRBD2 matching 8 bases. V was clipped by 6 bases and J by 4 bases; unmatched bases: 10. Germline values: CDR1 LNHDA, CDR2 SQIVND (reference sequence). There are 15 residues in the CDR3. Written as DNA, the CDR3 is TGTGCCAGTAGCCGGGTAGCGGGAATAGGAGAGACCCAGTACTTC. Amino acid sequence: CASSRVAGIGETQYF.

Many counts were recorded for this clonotype. This rearrangement joins TRBV25-1 to TRBJ1-1, with D tentatively TRBD1 (5 bases). Germline CDR1 reads MGHDK; CDR2 reads SYGVNS. V lost 8 bases and J lost 0, with 13 bases in between. This CDR3 region has 14 residues. CDR3 sequence: CASLQRGLNTEAFF. CDR3 bases: TGTGCCAGCCTCCAGAGGGGACTGAACACTGAAGCTTTCTTT.